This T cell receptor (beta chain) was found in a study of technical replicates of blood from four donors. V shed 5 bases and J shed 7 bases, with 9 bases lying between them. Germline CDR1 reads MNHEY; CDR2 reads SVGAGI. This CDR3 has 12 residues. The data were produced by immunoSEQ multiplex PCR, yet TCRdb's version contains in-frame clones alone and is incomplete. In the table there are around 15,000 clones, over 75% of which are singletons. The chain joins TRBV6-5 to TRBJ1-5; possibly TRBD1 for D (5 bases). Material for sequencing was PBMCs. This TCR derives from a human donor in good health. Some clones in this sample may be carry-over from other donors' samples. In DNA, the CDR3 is TGTGCCAGCAGTCAGGGTAAACAGCCCCAGCATTTT. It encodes CASSQGKQPQHF.